Detailed here is one T cell receptor (beta chain). The sample is drawn from a study of blood T cell repertoires in COVID-19. Whole-study context: The origin of the acute and convalescent COVID-19 samples was the United States, Italy and Spain.

After removal of 3 bases from V and 0 bases from J, the junction contained 4 bases not matched to a gene. The CDR3 is made up of 15 amino acids. CDR1 and CDR2 from the germline V gene are MDHEN and SYDVKM. Authors' analysis steps: Amplification of reference gene primers provided the estimated nucleated cell counts. Profiled with immunoSEQ multiplex PCR; TCRdb holds only in-frame clones, not every one. V, J and clone size are taken as reported in that table, and D and trimming were inferred from the DNA itself. The data show 40,000 to 50,000 clones, 91% seen once. This sequence originates from a man in his 70s with active COVID-19. The chain has TRBV28 and TRBJ2-7; 8 nucleotides line up with TRBD1. Sequencing was performed on peripheral blood. CDR3 residues: CASSFRDRSSYEQYF. DNA of the CDR3: TGTGCCAGCAGTTTCCGGGACAGGTCCTCCTACGAGCAGTACTTC.